This is a list of T cell receptor beta chains from one sample in a study of OX40 agonist ivuxolimab in advanced cancers. Produced via immunoSEQ multiplex PCR; TCRdb's table is partial and in-frame only. Among some 30,000 clones, approximately 84% were seen once, and the ten largest hold 26%. The sample consisted of CD4+ or CD8+ T cells sorted from blood, taken in a trial of the OX40 agonist ivuxolimab. These TCRs come from an adult with an advanced solid tumor such as melanoma, head and neck, liver or kidney cancer. The CDR3 runs from the conserved cysteine through the conserved F or W. A D gene is named only where the DNA matches it firmly. Some rows have no size entry. The others give once, few or many, or a class for an expanded clone.

D	J	V	size	CDR3	DNA
.	TRBJ2-5	TRBV27	.	CASSLAAWETQYF	TGTGCCAGCAGTTTAGCCGCGTGGGAGACCCAGTACTTC
.	TRBJ1-1	TRBV4-1	.	CASSQDLRVAYTEAFF	TGCGCCAGCAGCCAAGATTTGAGGGTAGCGTACACTGAAGCTTTCTTT
TRBD1	TRBJ2-4	TRBV13	.	CASTQDRGPNIQYF	TGTGCCAGTACCCAGGACAGGGGGCCTAACATTCAGTACTTC
TRBD1	TRBJ1-2	TRBV9	few	CASSPVRGRGHDGYTF	TGTGCCAGCAGCCCCGTTCGTGGCAGGGGGCATGATGGCTACACCTTC
.	TRBJ2-4	TRBV9	.	CASSHREALAKNIQYF	TGTGCCAGCAGTCACAGGGAAGCACTAGCCAAAAACATTCAGTACTTC
.	TRBJ1-1	TRBV5-5	large	CASSPFVNTEAFF	TGTGCCAGCAGCCCCTTCGTGAACACTGAAGCTTTCTTT
.	TRBJ2-5	TRBV4-2	once	CASSQAGGGETQYF	TGTGCCAGCAGCCAAGCCGGGGGCGGGGAGACCCAGTACTTC
TRBD2	TRBJ2-5	TRBV6-6	once	CASSYSAGGGETQYF	TGTGCCAGCAGTTACTCGGCGGGAGGGGGGGAGACCCAGTACTTC
.	TRBJ1-2	TRBV25-1	.	CASSGGWGGYTF	TGTGCCAGCAGTGGTGGATGGGGAGGCTACACCTTC
.	TRBJ2-7	TRBV10-3	once	CAIKNDSPYEQYF	TGTGCCATCAAAAATGACAGCCCCTACGAGCAGTACTTC
.	TRBJ1-3	TRBV4-2	.	CASSQPGQGYLSGNTIYF	TGTGCCAGCAGCCAGCCAGGCCAAGGATACCTCTCTGGAAACACCATATATTTT
TRBD2	TRBJ2-5	TRBV11-3	.	CASSLEATSGTETQYF	TGTGCCAGCAGCTTAGAAGCGACTAGCGGGACGGAGACCCAGTACTTC
.	TRBJ2-5	TRBV30	.	CAWGSGSGRLETQYF	TGTGCCTGGGGGTCTGGTAGCGGTAGGTTGGAGACCCAGTACTTC
.	TRBJ2-5	TRBV5-1	.	CASSLGGYETQYF	TGCGCCAGCAGCTTGGGGGGGTATGAGACCCAGTACTTC
.	TRBJ1-2	TRBV4-3	.	CASSQALTDINYGYTF	TGCGCCAGCAGCCAAGCGCTGACAGATATTAACTATGGCTACACCTTC
.	TRBJ1-1	TRBV5-8	.	CASSHRRGVGTEAFF	TGTGCCAGCAGCCACCGTCGCGGGGTCGGTACTGAAGCTTTCTTT
.	TRBJ2-3	TRBV12-5	.	CASGPGTSSTDTQYF	TGTGCTAGTGGACCAGGGACATCTAGCACAGATACGCAGTATTTT
TRBD1	TRBJ1-2	TRBV9	.	CASSDSGTAYGYTF	TGTGCCAGCAGCGATTCCGGGACAGCATATGGCTACACCTTC
.	TRBJ1-2	TRBV4-1	once	CASSQEGFYGYTF	TGCGCCAGCAGCCAAGAGGGGTTCTATGGCTACACCTTC
TRBD1	TRBJ2-1	TRBV7-9	.	CASSSRDSVLGEQFF	TGTGCCAGCAGCTCCCGGGACAGTGTCCTAGGTGAGCAGTTCTTC
.	TRBJ2-7	TRBV7-9	few	CASSLDLAPPGVQYF	TGTGCCAGCAGCTTAGATTTGGCCCCCCCGGGGGTGCAGTACTTC
.	TRBJ1-5	TRBV28	.	CAVPRGQPQHF	TGTGCCGTCCCCCGTGGTCAGCCCCAGCATTTT
.	TRBJ2-2	TRBV18	.	CASSPGGAGELFF	TGTGCCAGCTCACCAGGTGGGGCCGGGGAGCTGTTTTTT
TRBD2	TRBJ2-7	TRBV4-1	.	CASRLRTSGSYEQYF	TGCGCCAGCAGGCTACGGACTAGCGGGAGCTACGAGCAGTACTTC
.	TRBJ2-7	TRBV7-9	.	CASSSSSQPLEQYF	TGTGCCAGCAGCTCCTCGTCTCAGCCCCTGGAGCAGTACTTC
TRBD2	TRBJ2-1	TRBV27	.	CASRHLGLAGGLRLYNEQFF	TGTGCCAGCAGACACCTTGGACTAGCGGGGGGGTTAAGGCTATACAATGAGCAGTTCTTC
.	TRBJ2-3	TRBV5-6	.	CASSFSTYPSTDTQYF	TGTGCCAGCAGCTTTTCGACTTACCCTAGCACAGATACGCAGTATTTT
TRBD1	TRBJ1-1	TRBV19	.	CASSKGTVNTEAFF	TGTGCCAGTAGTAAAGGGACAGTGAACACTGAAGCTTTCTTT
TRBD2	TRBJ2-3	TRBV7-3	.	CASSFGLAGAGTDTQYF	TGTGCCAGCAGCTTTGGACTAGCGGGAGCTGGCACAGATACGCAGTATTTT
.	TRBJ2-3	TRBV10-2	few	CASSPVYSLTDTQYF	TGCGCCAGCAGCCCCGTTTATAGCCTCACAGATACGCAGTATTTT
.	TRBJ1-5	TRBV28	.	CASSRLSNSNQPQHF	TGTGCCAGCAGTCGGCTCAGTAATAGCAATCAGCCCCAGCATTTT
.	TRBJ2-7	TRBV5-5	few	CASSLETGFYEQYF	TGTGCCAGCAGCTTGGAGACAGGCTTCTACGAGCAGTACTTC
.	TRBJ2-6	TRBV5-6	.	CASSGGHTGLSGANVLTF	TGTGCCAGCAGCGGGGGACACACAGGCCTCTCTGGGGCCAACGTCCTGACTTTC
TRBD1	TRBJ1-5	TRBV2	.	CASSPGQGGHQPQHF	TGTGCCAGCAGCCCAGGACAGGGCGGTCATCAGCCCCAGCATTTT
TRBD1	TRBJ2-7	TRBV28	.	CASRRDREWEQYF	TGTGCCAGCCGGCGGGACAGGGAGTGGGAGCAGTACTTC
.	TRBJ2-5	TRBV4-1	.	CATVRTEETQYF	TGCGCCACCGTCCGGACGGAAGAGACCCAGTACTTC
.	TRBJ1-1	TRBV6-5	.	CASSYSFRGSEAFF	TGTGCCAGCAGTTACTCGTTTAGAGGGTCTGAAGCTTTCTTT
.	TRBJ2-7	TRBV13	.	CASSSGLPSYEQYF	TGTGCCAGCAGCTCGGGTCTTCCTTCCTACGAGCAGTACTTC
TRBD1	TRBJ1-5	TRBV10-2	once	CASSTGESQPQHF	TGCGCCAGCAGCACAGGGGAAAGTCAGCCCCAGCATTTT
.	TRBJ2-2	TRBV4-3	.	CASSQDASGVNTGELFF	TGCGCCAGCAGCCAAGATGCGTCAGGGGTGAACACCGGGGAGCTGTTTTTT